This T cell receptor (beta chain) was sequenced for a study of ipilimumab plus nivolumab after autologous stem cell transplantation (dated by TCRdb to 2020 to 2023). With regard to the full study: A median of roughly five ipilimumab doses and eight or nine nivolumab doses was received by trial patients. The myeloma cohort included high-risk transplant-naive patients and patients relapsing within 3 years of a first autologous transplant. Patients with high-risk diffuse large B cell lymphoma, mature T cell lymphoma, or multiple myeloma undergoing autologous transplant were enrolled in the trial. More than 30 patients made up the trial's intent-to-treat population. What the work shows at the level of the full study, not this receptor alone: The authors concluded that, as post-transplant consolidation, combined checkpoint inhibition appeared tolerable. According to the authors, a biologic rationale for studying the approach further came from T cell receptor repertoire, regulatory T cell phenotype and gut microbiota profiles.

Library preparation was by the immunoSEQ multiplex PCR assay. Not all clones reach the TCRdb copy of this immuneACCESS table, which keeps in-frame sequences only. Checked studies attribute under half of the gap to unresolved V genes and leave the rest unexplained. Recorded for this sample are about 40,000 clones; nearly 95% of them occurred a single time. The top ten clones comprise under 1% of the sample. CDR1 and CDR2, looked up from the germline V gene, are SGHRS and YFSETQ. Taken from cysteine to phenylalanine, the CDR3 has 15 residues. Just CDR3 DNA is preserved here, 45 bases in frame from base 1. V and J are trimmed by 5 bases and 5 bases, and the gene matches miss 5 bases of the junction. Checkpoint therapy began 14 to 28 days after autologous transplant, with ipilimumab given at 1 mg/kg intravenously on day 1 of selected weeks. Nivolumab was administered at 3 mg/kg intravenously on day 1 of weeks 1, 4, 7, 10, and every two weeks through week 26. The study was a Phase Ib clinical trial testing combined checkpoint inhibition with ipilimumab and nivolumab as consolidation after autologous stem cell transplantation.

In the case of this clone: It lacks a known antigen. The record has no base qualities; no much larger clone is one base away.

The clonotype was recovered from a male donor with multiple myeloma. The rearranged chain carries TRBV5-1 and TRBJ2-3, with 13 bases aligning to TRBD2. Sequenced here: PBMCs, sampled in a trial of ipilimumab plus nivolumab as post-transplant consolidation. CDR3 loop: CASRRTSGSIDTQYF. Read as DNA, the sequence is TGCGCCAGCAGAAGGACTAGCGGGAGTATAGATACGCAGTATTTT.